A single sample is the source of the 17 T cell receptor beta chains below, sequenced in a study of shared clonotypes between healthy human individuals. The repertoire was sequenced with immunoSEQ multiplex PCR; TCRdb's copy has only in-frame clones and lacks some. The profile covers about 870,000 clones, with 90% to 95% appearing a single time and around 24% taken by the ten largest. Naive CD8 cells lacked CD45RO and underwent positive selection for CCR7, leaving out terminally differentiated effector memory CD45RA+ cells. Material for sequencing was naive CD8+ T cells sorted from blood. The source of these receptors is a man aged 25 to 40 in good health.

V usage is TRBV29-1 and J usage is TRBJ2-1; tentative D call: TRBD2 (6 bases). CDR3 length equals 13 residues. V lost 6 bases and J 0 bases, leaving 9 bases between the germline ends. Germline values: CDR1 SQVTM, CDR2 ANQGSEA. The CDR3 spells CSVRLVSYNEQFF. DNA of the CDR3: TGCAGCGTCAGACTAGTCTCCTACAATGAGCAGTTCTTC.

The gene calls are TRBV27 and TRBJ2-5, with D tentatively TRBD2 (6 bases). The germline CDR1 and CDR2 sequences are MNHEY and SMNVEV (reference sequence). Between the trimmed V and J ends, which lost 5 bases and 3 bases, there was a span of 19 bases. CDR3 length equals 16 residues. The CDR3 loop reads CASSRRGERREETQYF. CDR3 coding DNA: TGTGCCAGCAGTCGACGCGGGGAGCGGAGAGAAGAGACCCAGTACTTC.

This clone appeared a few times. The same CDR3 is also encoded by other DNA sequences in this sample. The V and J genes are TRBV27 and TRBJ2-7, with 9 nucleotides matching TRBD1. V was pared by 5 bases and J by 1 base, with 3 bases of the junction left unmatched. The length of the CDR3 is 14 residues. The germline gives CDR1 MNHEY, CDR2 SMNVEV (reference sequence). The CDR3 DNA sequence: TGTGCCAGCAGTCACAGGGGGCTATCCTACGAGCAGTACTTC. Its protein product is CASSHRGLSYEQYF.

The rearrangement joins TRBV6-6 to TRBJ2-7; D is unclear. The CDR3 covers 13 residues. Trimming took 5 bases from V and 7 from J, leaving 15 bases between them. Germline values: CDR1 MNHNY, CDR2 SVGAGI (reference sequence). CDR3 DNA: TGTGCCAGCAGTGATCGGTATCAGAGGGAGCAGTACTTC. Its protein is CASSDRYQREQYF.

V gene TRBV13 combines with J gene TRBJ2-2, with unresolved D. The V gene's germline CDR1 is PRHDT and CDR2 FYEKMQ (reference sequence). V lost 2 bases to trimming and J lost 3 bases, with 4 bases between them. This CDR3 is 13 amino acids long. CDR3 bases: TGTGCCAGCAGCTTACTAGACACCGGGGAGCTGTTTTTT. Its protein product is CASSLLDTGELFF.

This clone was counted between two and nine times. This sequence joins TRBV27 and TRBJ1-1; a possible D gene is TRBD1 (5 bases). The V gene lost 6 bases and the J gene lost 0 bases, with 11 bases spanning the gap. Germline V CDR1 and CDR2: MNHEY, SMNVEV (reference sequence). The CDR3 is 14 amino acids. The CDR3 DNA sequence: TGTGCCAGCAGCTCAGGGATGTTGAACACTGAAGCTTTCTTT. This gives the protein CASSSGMLNTEAFF.

V usage is TRBV9 and J usage is TRBJ2-6, with a tentative D call TRBD2 (6 bases). The length of the CDR3 is 16 residues. Germline loops: CDR1 SGDLS, CDR2 YYNGEE. The V end lost 5 bases, the J end lost 1 base, and 13 bases lay between the germline ends. CDR3 residues: CASRDTGGSGANVLTF. The CDR3 DNA sequence: TGTGCCAGCAGGGACACCGGAGGGTCTGGGGCCAACGTCCTGACTTTC. Together with reference TRBV9 and TRBJ2-6, the CDR3 gives the full variable domain: DSGVTQTPKHLITATGQRVTLRCSPRSGDLSVYWYQQSLDQGLQFLIQYYNGEERAKGNILERFSAQQFPDLHSELNLSSLELGDSALYFCASRDTGGSGANVLTFGAGSRLTVL.

The chain has TRBV4-2 and TRBJ2-1, with 13 bases fitting TRBD2. Germline loops: CDR1 LGHNA, CDR2 YNFKEQ. Trimming removed 0 bases from V and 7 bases from J; junction bases left unmatched: 12. This CDR3 region has 19 residues. CDR3 loop: CASSQEGLAGDSRGNEQFF. The CDR3 DNA follows: TGTGCCAGCAGCCAAGAAGGACTAGCGGGAGATTCACGGGGTAATGAGCAGTTCTTC.

This chain joins TRBV28 and TRBJ1-1; perhaps TRBD1 as D (6 bases). The germline V gene encodes CDR1 MDHEN and CDR2 SYDVKM. V shed 5 bases and J shed 2 bases, with 15 bases lying between them. The CDR3 length is 15 residues. The CDR3 loop is CASSPVFRGNTEAFF. CDR3 coding DNA: TGTGCCAGCAGTCCGGTTTTCAGGGGAAACACTGAAGCTTTCTTT.

The CDR3 loop reads CASSPFNTDTQYF. CDR3 nucleotide sequence: TGTGCCAGCTCACCATTCAATACAGATACGCAGTATTTT. J is TRBJ2-3 and V is TRBV18; no firm D call. The CDR3 has 13 amino acids. CDR1 and CDR2 (germline): KGHSH, LQKENI. Deletions cut 2 bases from V and 3 bases from J, with 6 bases between.

The V and J genes are TRBV5-6 and TRBJ2-3, with D maybe TRBD2 (5 bases). V shed 4 bases and J shed 2 bases, with 14 bases lying between them. The germline gives CDR1 SGHDT, CDR2 YYEEEE. The CDR3 contains 15 residues. The CDR3 reads CASSPPEGPTDTQYF. For the CDR3, the DNA is TGTGCCAGCAGCCCCCCCGAGGGCCCCACAGATACGCAGTATTTT.

The genes are TRBV7-9 and TRBJ1-2; TRBD1 matches at 12 bases. The V gene's germline CDR1 is SEHNR and CDR2 FQNEAQ (reference sequence). With 3 bases clipped from V and 8 bases from J, the junction kept 10 bases outside the gene matches. This CDR3 region has 16 residues. The CDR3 region has the DNA TGTGCCAGCAGCTTCCCACCGGGACAGGGGGCCCCAGGCTACACCTTC. Translation gives CASSFPPGQGAPGYTF.

The chain is built from TRBV27 and TRBJ1-1; possible D gene TRBD1, 5 bases. The CDR3 covers 14 residues. The V gene's germline CDR1 is MNHEY and CDR2 SMNVEV (reference sequence). V lost 6 bases and J 5 bases, leaving 16 bases between the germline ends. The chain's CDR3 is CASSFGGAGTEAFF. The DNA for the CDR3 is TGTGCCAGCAGCTTCGGCGGGGCTGGAACTGAAGCTTTCTTT.

V usage is TRBV11-2 and J usage is TRBJ2-7, with TRBD2 matching over 8 bases. V shed 0 bases, J shed 0 bases, and the junction held 4 bases outside the gene matches. CDR1 and CDR2 (germline): SGHAT, FQNNGV. The CDR3 runs to 16 residues. The CDR3 is CASSLELAASSYEQYF. The DNA for the CDR3 is TGTGCCAGCAGCTTAGAACTAGCGGCGAGCTCCTACGAGCAGTACTTC.

The chain recombines TRBV28 with TRBJ2-7, with TRBD2 matching over 7 bases. The V segment lost 10 bases and the J segment 3 bases; nucleotides outside the gene matches: 18. Germline V CDR1 and CDR2: MDHEN, SYDVKM. CDR3 length: 16 residues. The CDR3 here is CATSSRWSGMYYEQYF. The CDR3 nucleotides read TGTGCCACCTCGTCACGTTGGAGCGGGATGTACTACGAGCAGTACTTC.

The chain carries TRBV11-2 and TRBJ2-7; 7 bases align to TRBD1. The ends lost 5 bases at V and 9 bases at J; junction bases unmatched: 10. Germline CDR1 reads SGHAT; CDR2 reads FQNNGV. The CDR3 runs to 13 residues. The CDR3, as DNA: TGTGCCAGCAGCGACCAAAACAGGGGAAGGCAGTACTTC. Its translation is CASSDQNRGRQYF.

This clone is a singleton in its sample. CDR3 amino acids: CSGVGQGRGTDTQYF. CDR3 nucleotide sequence: TGCAGCGGGGTAGGACAGGGGCGAGGCACAGATACGCAGTATTTT. This chain uses TRBV29-1 with TRBJ2-3, with 9 positions matching TRBD1. V trimming: 7 bases; J trimming: 1 base; junction bases outside the gene matches: 9. Germline V gene sequence: CDR1 SQVTM, CDR2 ANQGSEA. The CDR3 covers 15 residues.